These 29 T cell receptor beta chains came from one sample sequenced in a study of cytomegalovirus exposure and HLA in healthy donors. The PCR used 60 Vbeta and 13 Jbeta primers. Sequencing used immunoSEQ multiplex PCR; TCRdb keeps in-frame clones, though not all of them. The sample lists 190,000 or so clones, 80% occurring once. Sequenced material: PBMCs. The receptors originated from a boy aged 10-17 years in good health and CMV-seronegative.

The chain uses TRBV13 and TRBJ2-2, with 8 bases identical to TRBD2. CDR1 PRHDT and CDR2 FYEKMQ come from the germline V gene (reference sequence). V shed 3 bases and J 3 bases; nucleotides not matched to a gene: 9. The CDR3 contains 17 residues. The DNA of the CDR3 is TGTGCCAGCAGCTTTGAAAGCGGGAGAGGCTACACCGGGGAGCTGTTTTTT. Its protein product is CASSFESGRGYTGELFF. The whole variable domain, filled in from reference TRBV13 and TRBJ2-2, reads AAGVIQSPRHLIKEKRETATLKCYPIPRHDTVYWYQQGPGQDPQFLISFYEKMQSDKGSIPDRFSAQQFSDYHSELNMSSLELGDSALYFCASSFESGRGYTGELFFGEGSRLTVL.

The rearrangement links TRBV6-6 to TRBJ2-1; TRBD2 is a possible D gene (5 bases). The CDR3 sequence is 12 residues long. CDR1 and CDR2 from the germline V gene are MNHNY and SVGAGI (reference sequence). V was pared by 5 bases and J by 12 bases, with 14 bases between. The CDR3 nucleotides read TGTGCCAGCAGTCCCTCGGCGGGTCGGCAGTTCTTC. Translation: CASSPSAGRQFF.

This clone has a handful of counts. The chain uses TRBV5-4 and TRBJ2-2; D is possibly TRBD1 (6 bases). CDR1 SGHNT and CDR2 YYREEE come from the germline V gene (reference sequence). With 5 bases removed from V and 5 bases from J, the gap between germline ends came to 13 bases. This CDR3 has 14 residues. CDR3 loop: CASSSLQGTGELFF. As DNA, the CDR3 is TGTGCCAGCAGTAGCTTACAGGGAACCGGGGAGCTGTTTTTT.

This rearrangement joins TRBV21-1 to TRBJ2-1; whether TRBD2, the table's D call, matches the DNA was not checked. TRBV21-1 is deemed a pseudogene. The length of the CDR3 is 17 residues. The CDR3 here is CASSKVGSESSYNEQFF. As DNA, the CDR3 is TGTGCCAGCAGCAAAGTGGGTAGCGAAAGCTCCTACAATGAGCAGTTCTTC.

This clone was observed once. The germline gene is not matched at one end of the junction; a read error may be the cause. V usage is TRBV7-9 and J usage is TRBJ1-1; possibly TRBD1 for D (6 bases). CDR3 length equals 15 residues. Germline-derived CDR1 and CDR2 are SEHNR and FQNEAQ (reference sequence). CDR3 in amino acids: CSSSLGGLINTEAFF. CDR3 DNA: TGTTCCAGCAGCTTAGGGGGACTGATTAACACTGAAGCTTTCTTT.

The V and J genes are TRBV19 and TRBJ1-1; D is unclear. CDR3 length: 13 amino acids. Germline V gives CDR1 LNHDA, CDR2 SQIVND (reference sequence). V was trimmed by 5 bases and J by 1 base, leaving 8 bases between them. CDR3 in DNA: TGTGCCAGTAGTCGGGAGGGGAACACTGAAGCTTTCTTT. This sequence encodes CASSREGNTEAFF. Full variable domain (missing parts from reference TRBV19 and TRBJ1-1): DGGITQSPKYLFRKEGQNVTLSCEQNLNHDAMYWYRQDPGQGLRLIYYSQIVNDFQKGDIAEGYSVSREKKESFPLTVTSAQKNPTAFYLCASSREGNTEAFFGQGTRLTVV.

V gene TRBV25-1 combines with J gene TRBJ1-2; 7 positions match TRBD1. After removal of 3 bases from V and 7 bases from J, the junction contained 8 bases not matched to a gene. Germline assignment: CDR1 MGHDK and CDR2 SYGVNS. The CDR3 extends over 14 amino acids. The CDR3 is CASSDRTGAGGYTF. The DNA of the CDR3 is TGTGCCAGCAGTGACCGGACAGGAGCGGGTGGCTACACCTTC.

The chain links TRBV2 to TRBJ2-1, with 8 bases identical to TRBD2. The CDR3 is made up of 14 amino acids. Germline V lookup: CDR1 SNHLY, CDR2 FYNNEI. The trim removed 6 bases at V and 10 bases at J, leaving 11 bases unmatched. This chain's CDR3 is CASRPGGETREQFF. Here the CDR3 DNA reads TGTGCCAGCAGGCCGGGGGGGGAGACACGGGAGCAGTTCTTC.

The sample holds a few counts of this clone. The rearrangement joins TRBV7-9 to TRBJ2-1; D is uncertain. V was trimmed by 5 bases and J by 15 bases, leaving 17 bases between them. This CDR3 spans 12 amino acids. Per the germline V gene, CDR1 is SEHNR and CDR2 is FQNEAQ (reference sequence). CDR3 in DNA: TGTGCCAGCAGCCCCGTCCCGGATAGACTGTTCTTC. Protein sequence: CASSPVPDRLFF. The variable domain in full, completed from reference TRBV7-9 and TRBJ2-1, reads DTGVSQNPRHKITKRGQNVTFRCDPISEHNRLYWYRQTLGQGPEFLTYFQNEAQLEKSRLLSDRFSAERPKGSFSTLEIQRTEQGDSAMYLCASSPVPDRLFFGPGTRLTVL.

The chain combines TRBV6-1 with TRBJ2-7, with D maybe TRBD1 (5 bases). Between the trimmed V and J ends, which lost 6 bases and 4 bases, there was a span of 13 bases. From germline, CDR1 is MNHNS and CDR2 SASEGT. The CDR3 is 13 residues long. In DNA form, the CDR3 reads TGTGCCAGCAGGGCGAGACAGCTGTACGAGCAGTACTTC. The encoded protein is CASRARQLYEQYF.

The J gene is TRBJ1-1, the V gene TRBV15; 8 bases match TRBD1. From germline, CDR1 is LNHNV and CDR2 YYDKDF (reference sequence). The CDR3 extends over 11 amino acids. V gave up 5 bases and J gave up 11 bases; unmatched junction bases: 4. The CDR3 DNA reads TGTGCCACCAGCGCAGGGGGCGCCGCTTTCTTT. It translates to CATSAGGAAFF.

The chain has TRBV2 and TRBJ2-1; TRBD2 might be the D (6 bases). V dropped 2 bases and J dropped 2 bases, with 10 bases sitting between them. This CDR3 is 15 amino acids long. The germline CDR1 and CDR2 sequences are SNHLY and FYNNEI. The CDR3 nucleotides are TGTGCCAGCAGTGAACGGGGGTTCGCCTACAATGAGCAGTTCTTC. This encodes CASSERGFAYNEQFF.

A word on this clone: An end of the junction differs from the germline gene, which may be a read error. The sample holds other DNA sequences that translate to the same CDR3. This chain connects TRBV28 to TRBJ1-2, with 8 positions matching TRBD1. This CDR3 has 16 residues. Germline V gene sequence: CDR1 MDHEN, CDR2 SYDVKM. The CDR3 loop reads CASSFPGTGKNYGYTF. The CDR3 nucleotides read TGCGCCAGCAGTTTCCCTGGGACAGGAAAGAACTATGGCTACACCTTC.

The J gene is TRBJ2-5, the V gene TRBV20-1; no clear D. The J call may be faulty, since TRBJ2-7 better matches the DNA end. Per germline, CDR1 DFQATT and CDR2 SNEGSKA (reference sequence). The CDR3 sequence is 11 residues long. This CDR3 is CSARADYEQYF. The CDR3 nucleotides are TGCAGTGCTAGAGCCGACTACGAGCAGTACTTC.

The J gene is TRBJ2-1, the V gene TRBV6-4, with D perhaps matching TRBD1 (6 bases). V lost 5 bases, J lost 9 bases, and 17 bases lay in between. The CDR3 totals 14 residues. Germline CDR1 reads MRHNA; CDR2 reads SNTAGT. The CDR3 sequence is CASSTQGENSEQFF. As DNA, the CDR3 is TGTGCCAGCAGTACACAGGGTGAGAACAGTGAGCAGTTCTTC.

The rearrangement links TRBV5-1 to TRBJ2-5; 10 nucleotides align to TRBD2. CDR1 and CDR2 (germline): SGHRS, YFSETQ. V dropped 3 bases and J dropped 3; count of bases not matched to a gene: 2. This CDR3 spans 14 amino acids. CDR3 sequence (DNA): TGCGCCAGCAGCTCGGGGACTAGCGAAGAGACCCAGTACTTC. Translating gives CASSSGTSEETQYF. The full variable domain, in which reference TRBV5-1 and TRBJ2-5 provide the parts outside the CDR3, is KAGVTQTPRYLIKTRGQQVTLSCSPISGHRSVSWYQQTPGQGLQFLFEYFSETQRNKGNFPGRFSGRQFSNSRSEMNVSTLELGDSALYLCASSSGTSEETQYFGPGTRLLVL.

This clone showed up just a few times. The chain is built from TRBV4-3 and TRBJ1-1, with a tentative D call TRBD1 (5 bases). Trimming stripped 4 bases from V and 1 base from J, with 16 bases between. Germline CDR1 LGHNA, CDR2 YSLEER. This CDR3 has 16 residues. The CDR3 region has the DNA TGCGCCAGCAGCCGGACCCGGGGGAGGACGAACACTGAAGCTTTCTTT. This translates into CASSRTRGRTNTEAFF.

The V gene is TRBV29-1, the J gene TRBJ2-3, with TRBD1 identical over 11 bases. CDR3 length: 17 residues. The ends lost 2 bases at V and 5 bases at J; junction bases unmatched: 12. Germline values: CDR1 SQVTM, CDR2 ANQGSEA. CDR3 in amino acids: CSVEPLGTGGKGDTQYF. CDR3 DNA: TGCAGCGTTGAACCCCTTGGGACAGGGGGTAAAGGAGATACGCAGTATTTT.

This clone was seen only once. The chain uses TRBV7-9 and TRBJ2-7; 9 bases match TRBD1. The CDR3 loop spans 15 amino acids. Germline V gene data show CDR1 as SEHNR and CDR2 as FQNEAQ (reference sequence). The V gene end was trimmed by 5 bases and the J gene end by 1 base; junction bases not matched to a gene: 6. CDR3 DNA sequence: TGTGCCAGCAGCCCAACGGGACAGGGTTCCTACGAGCAGTACTTC. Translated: CASSPTGQGSYEQYF.

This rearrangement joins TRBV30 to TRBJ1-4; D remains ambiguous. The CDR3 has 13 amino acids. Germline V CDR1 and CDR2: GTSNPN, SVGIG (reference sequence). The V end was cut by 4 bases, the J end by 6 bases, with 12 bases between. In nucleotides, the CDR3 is TGTGCCTGGATGGGCAGACGGTATGAAAAACTGTTTTTT. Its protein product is CAWMGRRYEKLFF.

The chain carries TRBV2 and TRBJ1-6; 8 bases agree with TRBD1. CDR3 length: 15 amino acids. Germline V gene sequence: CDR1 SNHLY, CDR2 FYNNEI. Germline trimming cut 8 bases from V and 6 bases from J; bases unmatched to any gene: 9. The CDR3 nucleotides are TGTGCCAGCTGCGGGACAGGAGAGATTAATTCACCCCTCCACTTT. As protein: CASCGTGEINSPLHF.

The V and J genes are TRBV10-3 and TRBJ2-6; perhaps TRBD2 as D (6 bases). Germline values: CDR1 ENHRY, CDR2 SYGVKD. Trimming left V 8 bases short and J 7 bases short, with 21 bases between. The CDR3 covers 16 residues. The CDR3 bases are TGTGCCATCGCCCGGGGGACTCCGGAGGGAGCCAACGTCCTGACTTTC. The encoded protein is CAIARGTPEGANVLTF.

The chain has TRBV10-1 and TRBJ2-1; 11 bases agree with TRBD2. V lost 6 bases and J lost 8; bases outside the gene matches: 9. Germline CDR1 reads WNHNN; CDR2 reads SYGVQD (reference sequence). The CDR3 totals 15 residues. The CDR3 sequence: CASRGTSGPRDEQFF. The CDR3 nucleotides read TGCGCCAGCAGGGGGACTAGCGGCCCCCGGGATGAGCAGTTCTTC.

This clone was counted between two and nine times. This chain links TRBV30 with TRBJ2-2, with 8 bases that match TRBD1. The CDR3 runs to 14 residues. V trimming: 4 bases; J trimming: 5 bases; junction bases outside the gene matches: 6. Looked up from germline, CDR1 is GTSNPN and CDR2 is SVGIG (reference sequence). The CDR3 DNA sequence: TGTGCCTGGACCGCAGGGGGCCGGACCGGGGAGCTGTTTTTT. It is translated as CAWTAGGRTGELFF. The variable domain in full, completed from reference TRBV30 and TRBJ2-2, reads SQTIHQWPATLVQPVGSPLSLECTVEGTSNPNLYWYRQAAGRGLQLLFYSVGIGQISSEVPQNLSASRPQDRQFILSSKKLLLSDSGFYLCAWTAGGRTGELFFGEGSRLTVL.

The CDR3 DNA is TGTGCCAGCAGCTTAGGGAGCGGGAGGTACAATGAGCAGTTCTTC. Translated: CASSLGSGRYNEQFF. This rearrangement joins TRBV7-3 to TRBJ2-1; 9 nucleotides line up with TRBD2. Looked up from germline, CDR1 is SGHTA and CDR2 is FQGTGA. The CDR3 is 15 amino acids. V was pared by 2 bases and J by 4 bases, with 3 bases of the junction left unmatched.

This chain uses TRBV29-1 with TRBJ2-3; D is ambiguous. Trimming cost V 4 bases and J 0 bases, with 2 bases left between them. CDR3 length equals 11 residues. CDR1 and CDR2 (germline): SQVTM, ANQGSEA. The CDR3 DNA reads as TGCAGCGTTGCAAGCACAGATACGCAGTATTTT. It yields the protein CSVASTDTQYF.

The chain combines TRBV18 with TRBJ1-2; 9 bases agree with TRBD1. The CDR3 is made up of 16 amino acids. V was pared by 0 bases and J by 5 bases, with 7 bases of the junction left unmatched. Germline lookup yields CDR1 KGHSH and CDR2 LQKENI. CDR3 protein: CASSPPDDRGFYGYTF. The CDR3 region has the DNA TGTGCCAGCTCACCACCGGACGACAGGGGGTTTTATGGCTACACCTTC.

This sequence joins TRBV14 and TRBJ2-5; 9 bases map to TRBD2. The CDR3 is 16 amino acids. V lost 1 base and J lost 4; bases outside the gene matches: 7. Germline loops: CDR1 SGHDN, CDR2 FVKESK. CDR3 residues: CASSQVWRGGRETQYF. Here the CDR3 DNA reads TGTGCCAGCAGCCAAGTCTGGCGGGGGGGCCGAGAGACCCAGTACTTC.

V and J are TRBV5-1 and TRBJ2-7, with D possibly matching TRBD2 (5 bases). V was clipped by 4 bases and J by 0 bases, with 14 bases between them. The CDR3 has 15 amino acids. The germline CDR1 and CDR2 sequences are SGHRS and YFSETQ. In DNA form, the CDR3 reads TGCGCCAGCAGCCCCGGACTCATTAACTCCTACGAGCAGTACTTC. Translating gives CASSPGLINSYEQYF.